A selection of T cell receptor beta chains follows, all from one sample in a study of blood T cell repertoires in COVID-19. Sequencing used immunoSEQ multiplex PCR; TCRdb keeps in-frame clones, though not all of them. This sample has about 12,000 clones; roughly nine tenths occur once, and the top ten carry approximately 15%. Sequenced material: peripheral blood. The source of these receptors is a man in his 70s with active COVID-19. The CDR3 runs from the conserved cysteine through the conserved F or W. A D gene is named only where the DNA matches it firmly. Clone size, where shown, is once, few, many, or a class for clones that have expanded.

TRBD1,TRBJ2-3,NA,TRBV19,CASSPDRVSTDTQYF,TGTGCCAGTAGTCCGGACAGGGTTAGCACAGATACGCAGTATTTT
NA,TRBJ2-7,NA,TRBV21-1,CASSNVRVYEQYF,TGTGCCAGCAGCAATGTTCGGGTTTACGAGCAGTACTTC
TRBD2,TRBJ2-3,NA,TRBV27,CASSERDLTDTQYF,TGTGCCAGCAGCGAGCGGGACCTCACAGATACGCAGTATTTT
NA,TRBJ1-2,once,TRBV27,CATLPDSPYGYTF,TGTGCCACCCTCCCGGACAGCCCATATGGCTACACCTTC
TRBD2,TRBJ2-7,NA,TRBV2,CASSATGAGRYEQYF,TGTGCCAGCAGCGCAACCGGAGCGGGGCGCTACGAGCAGTACTTC
NA,TRBJ2-5,NA,TRBV18,CASSPGVQSGGTQYF,TGTGCCAGCTCACCAGGGGTCCAGAGCGGAGGGACCCAGTACTTC
NA,TRBJ2-7,NA,TRBV27,CASSPSSWSSYEQYF,TGTGCCAGCAGCCCTAGCAGCTGGAGCTCCTACGAGCAGTACTTC
TRBD2,TRBJ2-1,NA,TRBV7-9,CASSLGNSGLAAYNEQFF,TGTGCCAGCAGCTTAGGGAATAGTGGACTAGCGGCATACAATGAGCAGTTCTTC
TRBD2,TRBJ2-2,NA,TRBV5-1,CASSPLAGGNTGELFF,TGCGCCAGCAGCCCCTTAGCGGGGGGGAACACCGGGGAGCTGTTTTTT
NA,TRBJ2-1,NA,TRBV4-3,CASSQELRDEQFF,TGCGCCAGCAGCCAAGAGCTCCGGGATGAGCAGTTCTTC
NA,TRBJ2-3,NA,TRBV5-6,CASSPRQGGVTDTQYF,TGTGCCAGCAGCCCCCGACAGGGAGGAGTCACAGATACGCAGTATTTT
NA,TRBJ1-5,NA,TRBV19,CASSPNNQPQHF,TGTGCCAGTAGTCCAAACAATCAGCCCCAGCATTTT
TRBD1,TRBJ1-5,NA,TRBV27,CASSFRTGYNQPQHF,TGTGCCAGCAGTTTCCGGACAGGGTATAATCAGCCCCAGCATTTT
TRBD2,TRBJ2-2,NA,TRBV7-2,CASSPGWGLSDTGELFF,TGTGCCAGCAGCCCCGGGTGGGGACTATCGGACACCGGGGAGCTGTTTTTT
TRBD1,TRBJ1-4,NA,TRBV30,CAWRTGEKLFF,TGTGCCTGGAGGACAGGGGAAAAACTGTTTTTT
TRBD1,TRBJ1-2,NA,TRBV6-6,CASSSQGARGYTF,TGTGCCAGCAGTTCACAGGGGGCCCGGGGCTACACCTTC
NA,TRBJ1-3,NA,TRBV5-1,CASSFEPGTVISGNTIYF,TGCGCCAGCAGCTTTGAACCCGGGACTGTCATCTCTGGAAACACCATATATTTT
TRBD1,TRBJ1-2,NA,TRBV5-1,CASSLGDRGHGYTF,TGCGCCAGCAGCTTGGGGGACAGGGGGCATGGCTACACCTTC
NA,TRBJ2-7,NA,TRBV5-1,CASSLRGTEQAYEQYF,TGCGCCAGCAGCTTGCGGGGGACGGAGCAGGCTTACGAGCAGTACTTC
NA,TRBJ2-7,NA,TRBV12-3/TRBV12-4,CASSRRTYEQYF,TGTGCCAGCAGTAGGAGGACCTACGAGCAGTACTTC
TRBD2,TRBJ2-1,NA,TRBV7-6,CASSPAGGSYNEQFF,TGTGCCAGCAGCCCAGCGGGGGGTTCCTACAATGAGCAGTTCTTC
NA,TRBJ1-2,NA,TRBV7-8,CASSLEGRDITNGYTF,TGTGCCAGCAGCTTAGAGGGCAGGGATATTACGAACGGCTACACCTTC
NA,TRBJ1-6,NA,TRBV7-9,CASSLGRQGFNSPLHF,TGTGCCAGCAGCTTAGGAAGGCAGGGGTTTAATTCACCCCTCCACTTT
TRBD1,TRBJ1-1,NA,TRBV4-2,CASSQPTGQVNTEAFF,TGTGCCAGCAGCCAACCCACAGGACAGGTGAACACTGAAGCTTTCTTT
TRBD1,TRBJ2-5,NA,TRBV7-2,CASSRYRGRETQYF,TGTGCCAGCAGCCGGTACAGGGGGCGGGAGACCCAGTACTTC
NA,TRBJ2-1,NA,TRBV6-5,CASTNSGLNYNEQFF,TGTGCCAGCACCAATAGCGGACTGAACTACAATGAGCAGTTCTTC
TRBD1,TRBJ2-7,once,TRBV5-1,CASSPGTGSYEQYF,TGCGCCAGCAGCCCCGGGACAGGTTCCTACGAGCAGTACTTC
TRBD1,TRBJ2-7,NA,TRBV10-3,CAIRTQTGGSYEQYF,TGTGCCATCAGGACCCAGACAGGGGGGTCCTACGAGCAGTACTTC
TRBD2,TRBJ2-1,NA,TRBV6-5,CASRKTSGEYNEQFF,TGTGCCAGCAGGAAAACTAGCGGCGAGTACAATGAGCAGTTCTTC
TRBD1,TRBJ2-2,NA,TRBV7-9,CASRHTGQGNTGELFF,TGTGCCAGCAGGCATACGGGACAGGGCAACACCGGGGAGCTGTTTTTT
NA,TRBJ1-2,NA,TRBV18,CASSPKQGLGYTF,TGTGCCAGCTCACCAAAACAGGGCTTAGGCTACACCTTC
NA,TRBJ2-5,NA,TRBV5-4,CASSSKTDMRETQYF,TGTGCCAGCAGCTCCAAGACGGACATGCGAGAGACCCAGTACTTC
TRBD2,TRBJ2-2,NA,TRBV7-9,CASSLRLAGGLLGELFF,TGTGCCAGCAGCCTACGACTAGCGGGAGGGCTCCTCGGGGAGCTGTTTTTT
NA,TRBJ2-1,NA,TRBV9,CASSVGYYNEQFF,TGTGCCAGCAGCGTAGGCTATTACAATGAGCAGTTCTTC
NA,TRBJ1-1,NA,TRBV5-4,CASSSDNQAFF,TGTGCCAGCAGCTCGGACAACCAAGCTTTCTTT
NA,TRBJ1-1,NA,TRBV10-3,CAISDNFRSDTEAFF,TGTGCCATCAGTGATAATTTCAGGTCGGACACTGAAGCTTTCTTT
NA,TRBJ2-5,NA,TRBV7-3,CASSQDRSETQYF,TGTGCCAGCAGCCAAGACAGGTCGGAGACCCAGTACTTC
NA,TRBJ1-2,NA,TRBV6-5,CASSYSGTQGYGYTF,TGTGCCAGCAGTTACTCGGGCACCCAGGGCTATGGCTACACCTTC
TRBD2,TRBJ2-1,NA,TRBV9,CASSRAGLAIYNEQFF,TGTGCCAGCAGCCGCGCGGGACTAGCGATCTACAATGAGCAGTTCTTC
NA,TRBJ2-3,NA,TRBV7-9,CASSLQGSTDTQYF,TGTGCCAGCAGCTTGCAGGGGAGCACAGATACGCAGTATTTT